This record looks at one T cell receptor (beta chain) sequence and its context. Its cognate antigen is unknown. This sample stems from a study of T cell responses to AZD1222 COVID-19 vaccine. Method: immunoSEQ multiplex PCR; TCRdb's copy keeps in-frame clones and lacks some. The repertoire consists of tens of thousands of clones, with approximately 91% occurring once and the leading ten covering 20% to 25%. The germline V and J ends were trimmed by 2 bases and 2 bases, with 7 bases remaining between them. The CDR3 is 13 amino acids. Germline V lookup: CDR1 KGHSH, CDR2 LQKENI. Regarding the study as a whole: Spike-specific TCR repertoires showed rising breadth and depth after two AZD1222 doses.

Sequencing used peripheral blood, obtained on day 0 of AZD1222 vaccination. The rearrangement joins TRBV18 to TRBJ2-7; D unclear. The sequence was obtained from an adult in good health. The CDR3 bases are TGTGCCAGCTCACCATCCGGAACCTACGAGCAGTACTTC. It yields the protein CASSPSGTYEQYF. The complete variable domain, with remaining parts taken from reference TRBV18 and TRBJ2-7, reads NAGVMQNPRHLVRRRGQEARLRCSPMKGHSHVYWYRQLPEEGLKFMVYLQKENIIDESGMPKERFSAEFPKEGPSILRIQQVVRGDSAAYFCASSPSGTYEQYFGPGTRLTVT.